This entry describes one T cell receptor beta chain. TCRdb's copy holds only in-frame clones and misses some; the assay was immunoSEQ multiplex PCR. The sample consists of 60,000 to 85,000 clones, 65% to 90% of them appearing once. This sample is part of a study of blood T cell repertoires in COVID-19. For the study at large: The United States, Italy and Spain supplied acute and convalescent COVID-19 samples.

V dropped 2 bases and J dropped 4 bases, with 12 bases sitting between them. Germline CDR1 reads LNHDA; CDR2 reads SQIVND (reference sequence). The CDR3 is made up of 15 amino acids. The source material was peripheral blood. The V call is TRBV19, the J call TRBJ1-5, with D tentatively TRBD1 (5 bases). This TCR derives from a man older than 75 with acute or convalescent COVID-19. The CDR3 bases are TGTGCCAGTAGTATATTCAGGGCTGGGAATCAGCCCCAGCATTTT. Its translation is CASSIFRAGNQPQHF.